This T cell receptor (beta chain) emerged from a study of shared clonotypes between healthy human individuals. CD8 cells classed as naive were CD45RO-negative and positively selected for CCR7, excluding terminally differentiated effector memory CD45RA+ cells. Produced via immunoSEQ multiplex PCR; TCRdb's table is partial and in-frame only. Here the sample spans around 560,000 clones, approximately 95% being singletons. Germline CDR1 and CDR2: MDHEN and SYDVKM. V lost 2 bases to trimming and J lost 0 bases, with 11 bases between them. This CDR3 is built from 16 residues. Input material: naive CD8+ T cells sorted from blood. The source of this sequence is a woman aged 25 to 45 in good health. The chain is built from TRBV28 and TRBJ2-1; D not certain. CDR3 DNA: TGTGCCAGCAGTTTAAGCTACCCCAGCTCCTACAATGAGCAGTTCTTC. The encoded protein is CASSLSYPSSYNEQFF.